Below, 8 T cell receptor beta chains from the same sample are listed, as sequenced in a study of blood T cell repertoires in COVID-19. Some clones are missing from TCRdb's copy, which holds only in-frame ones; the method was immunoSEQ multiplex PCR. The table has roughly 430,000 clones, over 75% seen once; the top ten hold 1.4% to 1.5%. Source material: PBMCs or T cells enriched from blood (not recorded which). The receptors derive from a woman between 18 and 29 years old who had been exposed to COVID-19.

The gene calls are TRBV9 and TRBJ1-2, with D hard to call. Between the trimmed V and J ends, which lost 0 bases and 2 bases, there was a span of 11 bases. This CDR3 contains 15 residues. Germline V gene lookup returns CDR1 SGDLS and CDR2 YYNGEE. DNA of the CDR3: TGTGCCAGCAGCGTAGCACGGGGATTGAACTATGGCTACACCTTC. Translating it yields CASSVARGLNYGYTF. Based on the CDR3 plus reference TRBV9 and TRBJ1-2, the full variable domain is DSGVTQTPKHLITATGQRVTLRCSPRSGDLSVYWYQQSLDQGLQFLIQYYNGEERAKGNILERFSAQQFPDLHSELNLSSLELGDSALYFCASSVARGLNYGYTFGSGTRLTVV.

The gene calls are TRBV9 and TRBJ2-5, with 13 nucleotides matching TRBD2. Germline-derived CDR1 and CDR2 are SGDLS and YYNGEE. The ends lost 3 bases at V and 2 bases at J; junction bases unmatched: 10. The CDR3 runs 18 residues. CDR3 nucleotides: TGTGCCAGCAGCGCGACTAGCGGGGGGCCCGGACCGCAAGAGACCCAGTACTTC. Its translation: CASSATSGGPGPQETQYF.

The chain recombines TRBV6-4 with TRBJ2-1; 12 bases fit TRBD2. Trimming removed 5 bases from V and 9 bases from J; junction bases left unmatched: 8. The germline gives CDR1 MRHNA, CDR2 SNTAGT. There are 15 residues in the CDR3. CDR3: CASSPSGGAGGEQFF. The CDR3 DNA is TGTGCCAGCAGTCCTAGCGGGGGGGCGGGGGGTGAGCAGTTCTTC.

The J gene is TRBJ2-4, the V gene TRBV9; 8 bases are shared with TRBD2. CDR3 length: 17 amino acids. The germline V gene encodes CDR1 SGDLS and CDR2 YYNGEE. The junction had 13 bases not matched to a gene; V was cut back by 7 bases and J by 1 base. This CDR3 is CASSATGGQVAKNIQYF. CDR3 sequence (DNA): TGTGCCAGCTCTGCTACGGGGGGGCAGGTGGCCAAAAACATTCAGTACTTC. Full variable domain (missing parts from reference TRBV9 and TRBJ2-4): DSGVTQTPKHLITATGQRVTLRCSPRSGDLSVYWYQQSLDQGLQFLIQYYNGEERAKGNILERFSAQQFPDLHSELNLSSLELGDSALYFCASSATGGQVAKNIQYFGAGTRLSVL.

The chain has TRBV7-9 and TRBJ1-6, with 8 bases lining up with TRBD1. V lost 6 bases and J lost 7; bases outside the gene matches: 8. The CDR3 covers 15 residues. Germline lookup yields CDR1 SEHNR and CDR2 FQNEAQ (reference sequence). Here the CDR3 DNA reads TGTGCCAGCAGTATACAGGGGGTAGGCAATTCACCCCTCCACTTT. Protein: CASSIQGVGNSPLHF.

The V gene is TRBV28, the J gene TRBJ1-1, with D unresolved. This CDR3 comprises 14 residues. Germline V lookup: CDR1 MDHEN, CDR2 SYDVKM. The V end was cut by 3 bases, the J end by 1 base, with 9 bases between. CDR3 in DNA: TGTGCCAGCAGTTTCCACACATCGAACACTGAAGCTTTCTTT. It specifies CASSFHTSNTEAFF.

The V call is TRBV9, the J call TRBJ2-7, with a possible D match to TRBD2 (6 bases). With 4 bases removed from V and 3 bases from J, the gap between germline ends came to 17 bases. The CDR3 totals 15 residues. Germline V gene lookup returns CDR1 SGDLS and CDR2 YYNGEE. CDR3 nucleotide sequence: TGTGCCAGCAGCCCTGGAGGGACCCCCCTCTACGAGCAGTACTTC. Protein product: CASSPGGTPLYEQYF.

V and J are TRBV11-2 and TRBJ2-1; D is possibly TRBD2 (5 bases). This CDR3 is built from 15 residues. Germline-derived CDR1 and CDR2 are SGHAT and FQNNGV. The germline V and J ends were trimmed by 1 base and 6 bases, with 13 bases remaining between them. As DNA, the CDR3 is TGTGCCAGCAGCTTAGTGGGTCTCCGGGGCAATGAGCAGTTCTTC. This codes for CASSLVGLRGNEQFF.